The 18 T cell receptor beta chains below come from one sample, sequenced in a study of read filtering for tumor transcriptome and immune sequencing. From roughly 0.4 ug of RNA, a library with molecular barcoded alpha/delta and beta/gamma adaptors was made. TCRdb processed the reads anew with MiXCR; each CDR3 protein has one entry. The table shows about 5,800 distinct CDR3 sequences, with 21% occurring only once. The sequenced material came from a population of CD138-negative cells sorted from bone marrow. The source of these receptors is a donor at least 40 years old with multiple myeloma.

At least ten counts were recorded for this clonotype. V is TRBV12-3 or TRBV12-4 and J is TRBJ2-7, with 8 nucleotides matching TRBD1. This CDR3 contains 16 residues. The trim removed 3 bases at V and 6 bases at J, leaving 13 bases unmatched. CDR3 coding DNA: TGTGCCAGCAGTTTCGTACCGGGACAGGTGAAGTCCGAGCAGTACTTC. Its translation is CASSFVPGQVKSEQYF.

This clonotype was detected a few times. CDR3 in amino acids: CASGLSYRGLAYGYTF. The CDR3 DNA follows: TGTGCTAGTGGTTTAAGCTACAGGGGGCTCGCCTATGGCTACACCTTC. This chain uses TRBV12-5 with TRBJ1-2; 9 bases fit TRBD1. Germline V lookup: CDR1 LGHNT, CDR2 FRNRAP. The CDR3 has 16 amino acids. Losses at the gene ends were 3 bases for V and 4 bases for J; bases not matched to a gene: 9.

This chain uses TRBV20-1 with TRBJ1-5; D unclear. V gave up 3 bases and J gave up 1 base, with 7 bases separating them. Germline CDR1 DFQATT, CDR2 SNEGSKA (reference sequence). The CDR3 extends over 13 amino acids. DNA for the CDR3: TGCAGTGCTAGCCGAGGAAGCAATCAGCCCCAGCATTTT. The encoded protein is CSASRGSNQPQHF.

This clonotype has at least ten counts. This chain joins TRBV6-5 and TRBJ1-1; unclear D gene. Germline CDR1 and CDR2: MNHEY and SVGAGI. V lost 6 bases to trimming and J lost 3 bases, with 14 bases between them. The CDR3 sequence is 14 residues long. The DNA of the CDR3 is TGTGCCAGCAGGTTAAACGTGGGAGACACTGAAGCTTTCTTT. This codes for CASRLNVGDTEAFF.

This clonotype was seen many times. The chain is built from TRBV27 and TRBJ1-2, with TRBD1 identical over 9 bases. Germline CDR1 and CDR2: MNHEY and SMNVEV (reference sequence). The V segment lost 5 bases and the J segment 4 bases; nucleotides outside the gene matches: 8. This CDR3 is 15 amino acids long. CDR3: CASSPWTGDSYGYTF. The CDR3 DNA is TGTGCCAGCAGTCCTTGGACAGGGGATAGCTATGGCTACACCTTC.

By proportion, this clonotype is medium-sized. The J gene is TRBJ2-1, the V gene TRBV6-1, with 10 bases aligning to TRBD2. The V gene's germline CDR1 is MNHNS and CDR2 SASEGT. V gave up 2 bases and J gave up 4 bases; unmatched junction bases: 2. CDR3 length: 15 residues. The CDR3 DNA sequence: TGTGCCAGCAGTGAAACTAGCGGGGCTTACAATGAGCAGTTCTTC. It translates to CASSETSGAYNEQFF.

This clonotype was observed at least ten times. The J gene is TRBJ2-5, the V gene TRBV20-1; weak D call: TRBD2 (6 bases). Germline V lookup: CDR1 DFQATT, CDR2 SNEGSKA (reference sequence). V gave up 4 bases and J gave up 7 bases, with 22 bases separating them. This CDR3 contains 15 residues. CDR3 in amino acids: CSATGLRRFQLTQYF. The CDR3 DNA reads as TGCAGTGCTACTGGACTACGGCGGTTCCAGTTGACCCAGTACTTC.

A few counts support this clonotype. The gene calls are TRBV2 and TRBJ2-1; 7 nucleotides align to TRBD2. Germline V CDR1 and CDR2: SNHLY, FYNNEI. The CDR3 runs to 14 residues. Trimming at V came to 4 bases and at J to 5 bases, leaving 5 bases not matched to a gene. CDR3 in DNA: TGTGCCAGCAGTGCCGGGACTACCCACAATGAGCAGTTCTTC. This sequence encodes CASSAGTTHNEQFF.

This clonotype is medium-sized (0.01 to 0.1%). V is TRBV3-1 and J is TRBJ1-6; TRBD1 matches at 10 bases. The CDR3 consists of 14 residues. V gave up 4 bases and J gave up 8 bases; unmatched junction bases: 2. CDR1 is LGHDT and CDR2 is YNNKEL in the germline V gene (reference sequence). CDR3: CASSRTGGDSPLHF. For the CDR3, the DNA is TGTGCCAGCAGCCGGACAGGGGGGGATTCACCCCTCCACTTT.

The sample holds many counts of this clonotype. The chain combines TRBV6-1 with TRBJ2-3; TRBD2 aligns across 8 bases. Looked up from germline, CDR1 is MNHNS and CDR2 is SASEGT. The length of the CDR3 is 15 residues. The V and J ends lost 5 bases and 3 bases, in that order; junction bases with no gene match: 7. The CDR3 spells CASSRGGITTDTQYF. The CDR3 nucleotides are TGTGCCAGCAGTCGGGGGGGGATTACAACAGATACGCAGTATTTT.

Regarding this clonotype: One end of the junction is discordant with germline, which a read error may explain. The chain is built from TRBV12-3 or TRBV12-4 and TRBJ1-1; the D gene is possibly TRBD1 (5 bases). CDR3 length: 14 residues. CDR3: CDSSPGWENTEDFF. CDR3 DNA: TGTGACAGCAGCCCAGGGTGGGAGAACACTGAAGATTTCTTT.

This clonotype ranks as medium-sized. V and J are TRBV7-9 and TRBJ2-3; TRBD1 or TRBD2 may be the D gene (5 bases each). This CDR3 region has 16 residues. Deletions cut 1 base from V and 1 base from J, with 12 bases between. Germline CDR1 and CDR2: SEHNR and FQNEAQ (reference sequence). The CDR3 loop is CASSLEPGRRTDTQYF. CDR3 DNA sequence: TGTGCCAGCAGCTTAGAACCGGGACGACGCACAGATACGCAGTATTTT. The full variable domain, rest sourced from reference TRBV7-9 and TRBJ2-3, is DTGVSQNPRHKITKRGQNVTFRCDPISEHNRLYWYRQTLGQGPEFLTYFQNEAQLEKSRLLSDRFSAERPKGSFSTLEIQRTEQGDSAMYLCASSLEPGRRTDTQYFGPGTRLTVL.

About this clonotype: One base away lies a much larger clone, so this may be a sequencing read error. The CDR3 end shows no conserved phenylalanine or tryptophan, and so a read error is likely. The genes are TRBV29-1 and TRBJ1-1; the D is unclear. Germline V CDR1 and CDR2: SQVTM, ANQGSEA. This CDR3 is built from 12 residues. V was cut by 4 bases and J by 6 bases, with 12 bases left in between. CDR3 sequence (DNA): TGCAGCGTTGTGCGAAGGGCTGCTGAAGCTTTCATT. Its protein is CSVVRRAAEAFI.

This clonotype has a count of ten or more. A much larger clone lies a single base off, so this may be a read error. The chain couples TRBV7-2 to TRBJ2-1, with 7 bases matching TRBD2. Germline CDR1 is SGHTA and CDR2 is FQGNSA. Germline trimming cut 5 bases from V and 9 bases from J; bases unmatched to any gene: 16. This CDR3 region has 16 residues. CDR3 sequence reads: CASSRRGGRIDSEQFF. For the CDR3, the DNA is TGTGCCAGCAGCCGCCGGGGCGGGAGAATAGACAGTGAGCAGTTCTTC. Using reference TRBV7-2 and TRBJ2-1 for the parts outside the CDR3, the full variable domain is GAGVSQSPSNKVTEKGKDVELRCDPISGHTALYWYRQSLGQGLEFLIYFQGNSAPDKSGLPSDRFSAERTGGSVSTLTIQRTQQEDSAVYLCASSRRGGRIDSEQFFGPGTRLTVL.

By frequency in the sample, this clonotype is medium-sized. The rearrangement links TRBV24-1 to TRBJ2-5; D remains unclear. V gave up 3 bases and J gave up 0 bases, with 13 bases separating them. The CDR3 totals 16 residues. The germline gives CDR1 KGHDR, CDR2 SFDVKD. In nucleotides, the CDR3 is TGTGCCACCAGTGATGGGTCAGATCCGTACCAAGAGACCCAGTACTTC. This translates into CATSDGSDPYQETQYF.

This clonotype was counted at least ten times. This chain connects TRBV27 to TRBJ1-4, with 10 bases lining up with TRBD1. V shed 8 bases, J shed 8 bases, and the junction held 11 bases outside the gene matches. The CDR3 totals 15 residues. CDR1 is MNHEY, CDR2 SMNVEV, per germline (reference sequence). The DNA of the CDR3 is TGTGCCAGCGGAGCCCGGGACAGGGGACTAGAAAAACTGTTTTTT. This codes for CASGARDRGLEKLFF.

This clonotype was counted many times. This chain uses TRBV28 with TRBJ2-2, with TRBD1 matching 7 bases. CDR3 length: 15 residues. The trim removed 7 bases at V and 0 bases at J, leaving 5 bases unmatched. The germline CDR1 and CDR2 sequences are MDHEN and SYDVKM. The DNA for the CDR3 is TGTGCCAGCATGACAGGGTCCGCGAACACCGGGGAGCTGTTTTTT. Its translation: CASMTGSANTGELFF.

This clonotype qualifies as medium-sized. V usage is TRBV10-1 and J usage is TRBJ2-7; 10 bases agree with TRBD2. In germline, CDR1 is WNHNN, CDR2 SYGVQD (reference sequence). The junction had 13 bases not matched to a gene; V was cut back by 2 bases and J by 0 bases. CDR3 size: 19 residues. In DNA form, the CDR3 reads TGCGCCAGCAGTGAGGCTAGCGGGAGTGAGGAAGATAGCTCCTACGAGCAGTACTTC. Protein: CASSEASGSEEDSSYEQYF.